This T cell receptor (beta chain) was profiled in a study of beta chain features in type 1 diabetes. Reverse transcribing all isolated RNA meant expressed TCRB transcripts were sequenced. Profiling relied on immunoSEQ multiplex PCR, and the TCRdb table lists in-frame clones only, not all of them. Here the sample spans 310,000 or so clones, about 15% being singletons. Every sorted population was more than 95% pure. This CDR3 is 17 amino acids long. Trimming cost V 5 bases and J 3 bases, with 20 bases left between them. Per germline, CDR1 SNHLY and CDR2 FYNNEI. This clone was seen a few times. Its antigen is unknown. Study results and limitations: For Type 1 diabetes patients, all four CD4+ subsets carried TCRB CDR3s that were moderately but significantly shorter. For patients, the naive, central memory and Treg TCRB repertoires appeared more alike than for healthy donors. Type 1 diabetes patients had VDJ junctions that carried fewer insertions and more deletions. cDNA-based reads could over-represent cells with high TCR expression.

The sequence was obtained from a man younger than 35 with type 1 diabetes. Specimen: naive CD4+ T cells from blood. The rearrangement joins TRBV2 to TRBJ1-5; D gene uncertain. The CDR3: CASSPRGGSIINQPQHF. The CDR3 nucleotides read TGTGCCAGCAGTCCTCGGGGAGGGTCGATTATCAATCAGCCCCAGCATTTT. The full variable domain, completed using reference TRBV2 and TRBJ1-5, is EPEVTQTPSHQVTQMGQEVILRCVPISNHLYFYWYRQILGQKVEFLVSFYNNEISEKSEIFDDQFSVERPDGSNFTLKIRSTKLEDSAMYFCASSPRGGSIINQPQHFGDGTRLSIL.